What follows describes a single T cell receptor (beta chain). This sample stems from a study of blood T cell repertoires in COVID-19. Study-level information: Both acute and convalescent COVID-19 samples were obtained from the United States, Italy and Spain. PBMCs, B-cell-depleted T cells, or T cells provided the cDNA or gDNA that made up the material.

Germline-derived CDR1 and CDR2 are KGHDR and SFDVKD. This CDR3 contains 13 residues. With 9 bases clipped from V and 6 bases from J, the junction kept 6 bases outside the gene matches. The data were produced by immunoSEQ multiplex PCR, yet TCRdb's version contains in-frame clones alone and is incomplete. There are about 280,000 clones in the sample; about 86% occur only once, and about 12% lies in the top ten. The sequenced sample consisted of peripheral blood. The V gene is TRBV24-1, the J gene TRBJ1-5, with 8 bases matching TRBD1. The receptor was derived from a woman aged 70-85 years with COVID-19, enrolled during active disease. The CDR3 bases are TGTGCCACCTACGACAGGGGTCGTCAGCCCCAGCATTTT. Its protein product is CATYDRGRQPQHF.